Only a few counts were recorded for the clone carrying this TCR beta chain. Its antigen is not known. The assay was immunoSEQ multiplex PCR, and TCRdb's table has in-frame clones only and misses some. Of around 60,000 clones in the sample, about 87% were seen once. Cycle 7 day 1, cycle 4 day 1, and baseline were the timepoints at which blood was sampled. V was trimmed by 1 base and J by 15 bases, leaving 19 bases between them. The CDR3 extends over 14 amino acids. The germline gives CDR1 SGHVS, CDR2 FQNEAQ. This entry comes from a study of OX40 agonist ivuxolimab in advanced cancers. Study-wide findings and caveats: Low levels of normalized T-cell clonal expansion also appeared in some nonresponders.

The TCR originated in an adult with an advanced solid tumor such as melanoma, head and neck, liver or kidney cancer. The sequences come from CD4+ or CD8+ T cells sorted from blood, collected in a trial of the OX40 agonist ivuxolimab. The chain combines TRBV7-8 with TRBJ2-1, with D possibly matching TRBD1 (6 bases). The chain's CDR3 is CASSLDLTGSDRFF. The CDR3 DNA is TGTGCCAGCAGCTTAGATTTAACAGGGAGCGACCGGTTCTTC.